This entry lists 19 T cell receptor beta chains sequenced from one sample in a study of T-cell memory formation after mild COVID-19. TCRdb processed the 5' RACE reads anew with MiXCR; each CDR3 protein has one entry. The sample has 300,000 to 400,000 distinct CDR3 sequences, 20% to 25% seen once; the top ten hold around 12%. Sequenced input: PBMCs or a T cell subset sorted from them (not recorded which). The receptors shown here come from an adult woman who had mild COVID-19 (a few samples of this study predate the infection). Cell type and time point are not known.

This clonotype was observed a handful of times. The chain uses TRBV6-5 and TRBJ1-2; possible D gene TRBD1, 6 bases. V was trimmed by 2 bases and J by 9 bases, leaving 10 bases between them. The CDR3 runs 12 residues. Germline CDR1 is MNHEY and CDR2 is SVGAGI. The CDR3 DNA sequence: TGTGCCAGCAGTTACGGGGGGACAAGCTACACCTTC. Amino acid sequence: CASSYGGTSYTF.

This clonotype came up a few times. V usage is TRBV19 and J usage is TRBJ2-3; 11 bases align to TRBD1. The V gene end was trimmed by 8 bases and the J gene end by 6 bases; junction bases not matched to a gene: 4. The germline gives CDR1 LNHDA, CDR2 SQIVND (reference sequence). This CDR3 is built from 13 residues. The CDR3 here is CASRTGGADTQYF. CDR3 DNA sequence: TGTGCCAGTCGGACAGGGGGCGCGGATACGCAGTATTTT.

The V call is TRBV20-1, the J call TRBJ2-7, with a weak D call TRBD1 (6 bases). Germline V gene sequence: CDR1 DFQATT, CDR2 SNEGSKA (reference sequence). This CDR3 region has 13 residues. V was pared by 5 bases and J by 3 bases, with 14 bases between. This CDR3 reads CSAQIQGIYEQYF. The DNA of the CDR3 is TGCAGTGCTCAGATCCAGGGGATCTACGAGCAGTACTTC.

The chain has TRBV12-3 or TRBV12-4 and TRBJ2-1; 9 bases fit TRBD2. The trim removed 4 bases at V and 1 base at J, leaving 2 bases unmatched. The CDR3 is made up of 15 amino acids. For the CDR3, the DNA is TGTGCCAGCAGTTCAGCGGGAGGATCCTACAATGAGCAGTTCTTC. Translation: CASSSAGGSYNEQFF.

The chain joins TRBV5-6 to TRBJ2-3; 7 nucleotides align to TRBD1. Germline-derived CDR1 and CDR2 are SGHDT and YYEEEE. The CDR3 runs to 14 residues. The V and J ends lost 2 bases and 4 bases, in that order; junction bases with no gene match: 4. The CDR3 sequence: CASSLGQAPDTQYF. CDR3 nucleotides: TGTGCCAGCAGCTTAGGACAGGCCCCAGATACGCAGTATTTT.

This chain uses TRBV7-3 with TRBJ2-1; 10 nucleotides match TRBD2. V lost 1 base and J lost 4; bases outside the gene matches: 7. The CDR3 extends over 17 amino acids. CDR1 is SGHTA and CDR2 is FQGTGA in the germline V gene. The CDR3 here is CASSLRGGTSEYNEQFF. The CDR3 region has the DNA TGTGCCAGCAGCTTAAGGGGGGGGACTAGCGAGTACAATGAGCAGTTCTTC.

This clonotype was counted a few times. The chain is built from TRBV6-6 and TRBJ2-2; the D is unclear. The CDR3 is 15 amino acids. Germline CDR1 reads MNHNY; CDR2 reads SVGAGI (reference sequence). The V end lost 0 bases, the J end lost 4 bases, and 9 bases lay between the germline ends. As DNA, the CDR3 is TGTGCCAGCAGTTACTCGCCCCCATCCACCGGGGAGCTGTTTTTT. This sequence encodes CASSYSPPSTGELFF.

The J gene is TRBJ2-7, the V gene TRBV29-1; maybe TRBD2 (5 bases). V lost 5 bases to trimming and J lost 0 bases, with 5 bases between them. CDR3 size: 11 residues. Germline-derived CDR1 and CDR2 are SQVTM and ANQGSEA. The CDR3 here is CSVTSSYEQYF. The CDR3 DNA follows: TGCAGCGTTACTAGCTCCTACGAGCAGTACTTC.

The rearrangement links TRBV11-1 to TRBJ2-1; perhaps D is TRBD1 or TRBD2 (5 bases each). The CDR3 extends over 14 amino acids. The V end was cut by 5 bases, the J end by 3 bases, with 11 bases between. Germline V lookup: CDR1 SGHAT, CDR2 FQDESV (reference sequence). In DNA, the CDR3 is TGTGCCAGCAGCCCCCGGGACCGCTACAATGAGCAGTTCTTC. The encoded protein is CASSPRDRYNEQFF.

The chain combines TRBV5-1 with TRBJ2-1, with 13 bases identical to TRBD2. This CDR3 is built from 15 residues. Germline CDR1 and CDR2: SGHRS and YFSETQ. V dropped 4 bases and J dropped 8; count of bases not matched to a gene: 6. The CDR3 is CASSLGLAGVYEQFF. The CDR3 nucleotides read TGCGCCAGCAGCCTCGGACTAGCGGGAGTATATGAGCAGTTCTTC.

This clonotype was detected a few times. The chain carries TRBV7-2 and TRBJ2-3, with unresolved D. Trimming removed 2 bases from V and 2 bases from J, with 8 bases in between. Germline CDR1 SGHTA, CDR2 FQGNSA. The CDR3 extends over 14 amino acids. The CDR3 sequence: CASSLIPPTDTQYF. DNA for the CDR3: TGTGCCAGCAGCTTAATCCCGCCCACAGATACGCAGTATTTT. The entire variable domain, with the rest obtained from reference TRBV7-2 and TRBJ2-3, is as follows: GAGVSQSPSNKVTEKGKDVELRCDPISGHTALYWYRQSLGQGLEFLIYFQGNSAPDKSGLPSDRFSAERTGGSVSTLTIQRTQQEDSAVYLCASSLIPPTDTQYFGPGTRLTVL.

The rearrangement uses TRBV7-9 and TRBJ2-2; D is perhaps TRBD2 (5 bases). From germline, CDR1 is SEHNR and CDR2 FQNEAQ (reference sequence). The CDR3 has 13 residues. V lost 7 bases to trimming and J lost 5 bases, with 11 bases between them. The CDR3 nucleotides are TGTGCCAGCAACCGTCCGGGGACCGGGGAGCTGTTTTTT. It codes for CASNRPGTGELFF.

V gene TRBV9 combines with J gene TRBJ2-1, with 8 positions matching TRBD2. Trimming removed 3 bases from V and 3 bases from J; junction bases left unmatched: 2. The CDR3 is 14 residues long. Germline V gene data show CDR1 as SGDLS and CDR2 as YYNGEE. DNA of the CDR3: TGTGCCAGCAGCGGACTAGCGAACTACAATGAGCAGTTCTTC. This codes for CASSGLANYNEQFF.

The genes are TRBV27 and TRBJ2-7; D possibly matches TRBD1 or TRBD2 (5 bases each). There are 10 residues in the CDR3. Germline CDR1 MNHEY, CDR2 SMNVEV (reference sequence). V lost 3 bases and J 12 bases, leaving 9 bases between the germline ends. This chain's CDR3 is CASSFLGAYF. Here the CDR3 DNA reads TGTGCCAGCAGTTTCCTCGGGGCGTACTTC.

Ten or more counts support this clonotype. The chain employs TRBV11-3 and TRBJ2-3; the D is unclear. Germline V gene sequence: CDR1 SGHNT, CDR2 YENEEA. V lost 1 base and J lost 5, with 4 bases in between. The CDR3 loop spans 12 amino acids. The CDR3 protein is CASSLVVDTQYF. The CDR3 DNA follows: TGTGCCAGCAGCTTAGTAGTAGATACGCAGTATTTT.

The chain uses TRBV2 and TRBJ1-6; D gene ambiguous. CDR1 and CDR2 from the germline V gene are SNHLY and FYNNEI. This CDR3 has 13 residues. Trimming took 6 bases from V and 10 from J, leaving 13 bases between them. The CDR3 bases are TGTGCCAGCAGGGGCCAATTGAACTCACCCCTCCACTTT. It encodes CASRGQLNSPLHF. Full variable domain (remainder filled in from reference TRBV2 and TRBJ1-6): EPEVTQTPSHQVTQMGQEVILRCVPISNHLYFYWYRQILGQKVEFLVSFYNNEISEKSEIFDDQFSVERPDGSNFTLKIRSTKLEDSAMYFCASRGQLNSPLHFGNGTRLTVT.

The DNA for the CDR3 is TGCGCCAGCAGCAGGGATACAGCATATGGCTACACCTTC. Amino acids: CASSRDTAYGYTF. The V call is TRBV5-1, the J call TRBJ1-2, with D uncertain. Germline CDR1 SGHRS, CDR2 YFSETQ. This CDR3 spans 13 amino acids. Between the trimmed V and J ends, which lost 4 bases and 5 bases, there was a span of 12 bases.

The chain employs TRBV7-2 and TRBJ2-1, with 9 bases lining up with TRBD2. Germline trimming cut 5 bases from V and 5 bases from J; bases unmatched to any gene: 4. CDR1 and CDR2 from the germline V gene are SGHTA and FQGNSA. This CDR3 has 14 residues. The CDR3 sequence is CASSQRGADNEQFF. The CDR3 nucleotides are TGTGCCAGCAGCCAGCGGGGGGCGGACAATGAGCAGTTCTTC.

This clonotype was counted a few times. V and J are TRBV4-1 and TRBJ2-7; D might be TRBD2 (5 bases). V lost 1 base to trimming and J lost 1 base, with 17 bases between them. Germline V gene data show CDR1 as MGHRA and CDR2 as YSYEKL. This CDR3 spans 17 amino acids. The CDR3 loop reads CASSQGESSVISYEQYF. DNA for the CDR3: TGCGCCAGCAGCCAAGGTGAAAGTAGCGTAATTTCCTACGAGCAGTACTTC.